The text below deals with one T cell receptor beta chain. Its specificity is unknown. This sample was included in a study of T cell repertoires in cytomegalovirus infection. Study details: Use of recently identified HLA-C-restricted and well-studied HLA-B-restricted CMV epitopes was part of the study.

Whole-study results and caveats: The ex vivo response was dominated by HLA-C-restricted CMV-specific TCR beta clonotypes.

The CDR3 totals 15 residues. The ends were cut back, 8 bases at V and 7 bases at J, with 24 bases in the middle. TCRdb re-called the reads through MiXCR, storing one row per CDR3 protein. The repertoire has hundreds of thousands of distinct CDR3 sequences, 30% to 35% of them found once; the top ten carry about 20%. The sample in question was cultured PBMCs, obtained from culture after CMV antigen stimulation. This chain connects TRBV5-3 to TRBJ1-2; D not certain. TRBV5-3 belongs to the ORF category, with a function that is uncertain. This clonotype was sampled from a human donor in good health (CMV status not recorded). Some clones in this sample may be carry-over from other donors' samples. The CDR3 is CASRTLAVSEGGYTF. The CDR3 DNA reads TGTGCCAGCAGGACGCTCGCCGTTTCGGAGGGTGGCTACACCTTC.